These 15 T cell receptor beta chains were sequenced from one sample in a study of shared clonotypes between healthy human individuals. Sequencing was performed with immunoSEQ multiplex PCR; in TCRdb, only in-frame clones are kept and a portion is missing. Here the sample spans roughly 200,000 clones, roughly 70% being singletons. What was sequenced was memory CD4+ T cells sorted from blood. The subset denotes: CD45RA-negative fraction. These receptors all come from a man in his thirties or forties in good health.

The chain has TRBV7-6 and TRBJ2-1; the D gene is possibly TRBD1 (6 bases). Trimming removed 1 base at V and 5 bases at J, with 24 bases between. This CDR3 has 19 amino acids. Germline V lookup: CDR1 SGHVS, CDR2 FNYEAQ. CDR3 region: CASSLVILPTGLPDNEQFF. The CDR3 nucleotides are TGTGCCAGCAGCTTAGTTATCTTACCGACAGGCCTACCGGACAATGAGCAGTTCTTC. Full variable domain (remainder filled in from reference TRBV7-6 and TRBJ2-1): GAGVSQSPRYKVTKRGQDVALRCDPISGHVSLYWYRQALGQGPEFLTYFNYEAQQDKSGLPNDRFSAERPEGSISTLTIQRTEQRDSAMYRCASSLVILPTGLPDNEQFFGPGTRLTVL.

This clone was counted once. The chain joins TRBV6-5 to TRBJ2-1, with no clear D. Germline CDR1 reads MNHEY; CDR2 reads SVGAGI. The CDR3 is made up of 13 amino acids. V was pared by 7 bases and J by 0 bases, with 7 bases between. CDR3 sequence: CASTSSSYNEQFF. The CDR3 DNA is TGTGCCAGCACGTCGAGCTCCTACAATGAGCAGTTCTTC.

This clone occurred a few times. The rearrangement uses TRBV10-2 and TRBJ2-7, with TRBD1 identical over 7 bases. The CDR3 is made up of 12 amino acids. CDR1 and CDR2 from the germline V gene are WSHSY and SAAADI. The trim removed 6 bases at V and 4 bases at J, leaving 3 bases unmatched. As DNA, the CDR3 is TGCGCCAGCAGGGGACAGAAATACGAGCAGTACTTC. It specifies CASRGQKYEQYF.

This chain joins TRBV15 and TRBJ2-3; D gene unclear. V was clipped by 4 bases and J by 3 bases, with 11 bases between them. Germline V gene data show CDR1 as LNHNV and CDR2 as YYDKDF (reference sequence). CDR3 length: 14 amino acids. CDR3 protein: CATSMDVITDTQYF. Written as DNA, the CDR3 is TGTGCCACCAGCATGGACGTGATAACAGATACGCAGTATTTT. Variable domain in full (rest from reference TRBV15 and TRBJ2-3): DAMVIQNPRYQVTQFGKPVTLSCSQTLNHNVMYWYQQKSSQAPKLLFHYYDKDFNNEADTPDNFQSRRPNTSFCFLDIRSPGLGDTAMYLCATSMDVITDTQYFGPGTRLTVL.

The chain joins TRBV28 to TRBJ2-7; TRBD1 is a possible D gene (6 bases). The CDR3 contains 15 residues. Germline CDR1 MDHEN, CDR2 SYDVKM. Trimming stripped 3 bases from V and 4 bases from J, with 16 bases between. The CDR3 DNA sequence: TGTGCCAGCAGTTTCAACAGGGCCCTCACTTACGAGCAGTACTTC. Translating gives CASSFNRALTYEQYF.

This clone was observed once. The V and J genes are TRBV5-6 and TRBJ2-7, with a possible D match to TRBD2 (6 bases). CDR1 is SGHDT, CDR2 YYEEEE, per germline. Trimming removed 4 bases from V and 0 bases from J, with 11 bases in between. The CDR3 spans 14 residues. In nucleotides, the CDR3 is TGTGCCAGCAGCCTGGGACTTAGCTCCTACGAGCAGTACTTC. Residues: CASSLGLSSYEQYF.

The chain recombines TRBV4-3 with TRBJ1-2, with 8 positions matching TRBD1. This CDR3 is 15 amino acids long. From germline, CDR1 is LGHNA and CDR2 YSLEER. Unmatched junction bases numbered 5, after V lost 0 bases and J lost 5 bases. The CDR3 here is CASSQDLTGDYGYTF. The DNA for the CDR3 is TGCGCCAGCAGCCAAGACCTGACAGGGGATTATGGCTACACCTTC.

This clone was seen a handful of times. The V call is TRBV5-4, the J call TRBJ2-6, with D possibly being TRBD2 (5 bases). CDR3 size: 17 residues. V was cut by 1 base and J by 4 bases, with 15 bases left in between. The germline CDR1 and CDR2 sequences are SGHNT and YYREEE (reference sequence). The CDR3 DNA reads TGTGCCAGCAGCTTGTCGGGGATCGCTCTGGGGGCCAACGTCCTGACTTTC. The encoded protein is CASSLSGIALGANVLTF.

This clone occurred a few times. The rearrangement joins TRBV15 to TRBJ2-7; D is perhaps TRBD2 (6 bases). Germline V gene lookup returns CDR1 LNHNV and CDR2 YYDKDF (reference sequence). V lost 5 bases to trimming and J lost 2 bases, with 16 bases between them. The CDR3 has 15 amino acids. This CDR3 is CATSRGGLNAYEQYF. The DNA for the CDR3 is TGTGCCACCAGCCGAGGAGGGCTGAATGCCTACGAGCAGTACTTC.

The chain links TRBV5-4 to TRBJ2-2, with TRBD2 matching over 14 bases. Germline assignment: CDR1 SGHNT and CDR2 YYREEE (reference sequence). This CDR3 has 17 residues. Germline trimming cut 2 bases from V and 7 bases from J; bases unmatched to any gene: 7. The CDR3, as DNA: TGTGCCAGCAGCTTCGGACTAGCGGGAGGCCCTAGCGGGGAGCTGTTTTTT. This encodes CASSFGLAGGPSGELFF.

The genes are TRBV5-4 and TRBJ1-1; a possible D gene is TRBD1 (6 bases). The V end lost 3 bases, the J end lost 2 bases, and 17 bases lay between the germline ends. The CDR3 consists of 16 residues. Looked up from germline, CDR1 is SGHNT and CDR2 is YYREEE (reference sequence). The CDR3 DNA follows: TGTGCCAGCAGCTCCCCTGCGGGGGGCGGAAACACTGAAGCTTTCTTT. It is translated as CASSSPAGGGNTEAFF.

This rearrangement joins TRBV9 to TRBJ2-7; D unresolved. This CDR3 is built from 16 residues. Trimming pared 6 bases from V and 3 bases from J, leaving 22 bases between. In germline, CDR1 is SGDLS, CDR2 YYNGEE. CDR3 region: CASTLWAAHLNYEQYF. The CDR3 DNA is TGTGCCAGCACCCTCTGGGCCGCCCATTTGAACTACGAGCAGTACTTC.

V is TRBV5-6 and J is TRBJ1-5, with D hard to call. In germline, CDR1 is SGHDT, CDR2 YYEEEE. The CDR3 has 15 amino acids. Deletions cut 5 bases from V and 5 bases from J, with 17 bases between. The CDR3 DNA sequence: TGTGCCAGCAGTCCTATTGGGTTGTCCGATCAGCCCCAGCATTTT. Protein: CASSPIGLSDQPQHF.

In DNA, the CDR3 is TGTGCCAGCAGCTTTGGTCAGACAGGGGCTCTCTATGGCTACACCTTC. Amino acids: CASSFGQTGALYGYTF. This chain connects TRBV5-4 to TRBJ1-2, with TRBD1 identical over 8 bases. J was trimmed by 4 bases and V by 2 bases; bases with no gene match: 10. The CDR3 sequence is 16 residues long. The germline gives CDR1 SGHNT, CDR2 YYREEE (reference sequence).

This clone was seen more than once but under ten times. The CDR3: CASSGSFGGGNTIYF. The DNA of the CDR3 is TGTGCCAGCTCAGGCTCTTTCGGTGGAGGAAACACCATATATTTT. The chain uses TRBV18 and TRBJ1-3; the D is unclear. The germline CDR1 and CDR2 sequences are KGHSH and LQKENI. This CDR3 contains 15 residues. Trimming took off 5 bases at V and 4 bases at J, with 15 bases between the two ends.